Presented here are 4 T cell receptor beta chains from one specimen sequenced in a study of CD8+ T cells in alopecia areata. Extracted RNA was reverse transcribed into cDNA, the sequencing template. Profiled with immunoSEQ multiplex PCR; TCRdb holds only in-frame clones, not every one. In the table there are about 200,000 clones, around 50% of which are singletons. The sequenced sample was CD8+ T cells sorted from blood. Receptor source: a human donor in good health.

The chain joins TRBV5-6 to TRBJ1-2; D call uncertain. The germline V gene encodes CDR1 SGHDT and CDR2 YYEEEE. Trimming left V 1 base short and J 4 bases short, with 14 bases between. The CDR3 covers 15 residues. The CDR3 nucleotides are TGTGCCAGCAGCTTGAGGATGGAGCCGGGCTATGGCTACACCTTC. It specifies CASSLRMEPGYGYTF.

The CDR3 spells CASTDRLNQPQHF. In DNA form, the CDR3 reads TGTGCCAGTACGGACAGACTCAATCAGCCCCAGCATTTT. The rearrangement links TRBV19 to TRBJ1-5; perhaps TRBD1 as D (6 bases). The CDR3 totals 13 residues. CDR1 is LNHDA and CDR2 is SQIVND in the germline V gene (reference sequence). The germline V and J ends were trimmed by 7 bases and 3 bases, with 10 bases remaining between them.

The chain employs TRBV11-2 and TRBJ2-7, with 10 nucleotides matching TRBD1. Germline assignment: CDR1 SGHAT and CDR2 FQNNGV. With V trimmed by 6 bases and J by 5 bases, 7 bases remained unmatched. The length of the CDR3 is 14 residues. In nucleotides, the CDR3 is TGTGCCAGCAGTCCGGGACAGGGGTTGGACGAGCAGTACTTC. The encoded protein is CASSPGQGLDEQYF.

The rearrangement uses TRBV7-6 and TRBJ2-7; D is uncertain. The CDR3 extends over 12 amino acids. Germline CDR1 SGHVS, CDR2 FNYEAQ. Trimming removed 4 bases at V and 5 bases at J, with 9 bases between. CDR3 coding DNA: TGTGCCAGCAGCTCGTCCGCGGACGAGCAGTACTTC. Translating it yields CASSSSADEQYF.